What follows are 15 T cell receptor beta chains derived from one specimen sequenced in a study of Ad26.COV2.S vaccination and SARS-CoV-2 variants. The treatment was: about 20 received Ad26.COV2.S at low or high dose, single or two shots; about 5 received placebo; per-sample allocation not given. Sampling happened 63 days after the first vaccine or placebo injection. This table comes from immunoSEQ multiplex PCR, and its TCRdb copy is limited to in-frame clones, with some not included. The profile covers a few hundred thousand clones, with roughly 84% appearing a single time and 3.4% taken by the ten largest. Material: peripheral blood, obtained in a trial of Ad26.COV2.S vaccine versus placebo. These receptors originate from a person aged 18-60 years who received the Ad26.COV2.S COVID-19 vaccine or a placebo.

The genes are TRBV4-1 and TRBJ2-7; TRBD2 is a possible D gene (5 bases). Trimming pared 3 bases from V and 4 bases from J, leaving 16 bases between. The CDR3 contains 15 residues. Germline V gene lookup returns CDR1 MGHRA and CDR2 YSYEKL. The CDR3 loop is CASSHGEGLVYEQYF. CDR3 DNA sequence: TGCGCCAGCAGCCACGGAGAGGGTTTAGTTTACGAGCAGTACTTC.

J is TRBJ2-7 and V is TRBV5-1, with 12 bases identical to TRBD2. Trimming cost V 4 bases and J 2 bases; bases outside gene matches: 1. This CDR3 is built from 14 residues. From germline, CDR1 is SGHRS and CDR2 YFSETQ. DNA for the CDR3: TGCGCCAGCAGCACTAGCGGGGGGCCCTACGAGCAGTACTTC. This sequence encodes CASSTSGGPYEQYF.

This clone was found once. The chain recombines TRBV30 with TRBJ2-7, with D possibly matching TRBD2 (5 bases). This CDR3 comprises 14 residues. V was trimmed by 2 bases and J by 3 bases, leaving 14 bases between them. The V gene's germline CDR1 is GTSNPN and CDR2 SVGIG (reference sequence). The CDR3: CAWSSTIGDYEQYF. CDR3 sequence (DNA): TGTGCCTGGAGTTCGACTATCGGCGACTACGAGCAGTACTTC.

Turning to this clone: The same CDR3 is also encoded by other DNA sequences in this sample. The rearrangement uses TRBV10-3 and TRBJ1-3; 7 positions match TRBD1. Germline trimming cut 3 bases from V and 3 bases from J; bases unmatched to any gene: 5. CDR1 and CDR2 (germline): ENHRY, SYGVKD. This CDR3 spans 15 amino acids. CDR3 sequence reads: CAISERGRSGNTIYF. Here the CDR3 DNA reads TGTGCCATCAGTGAAAGGGGGCGTAGTGGAAACACCATATATTTT.

V and J are TRBV6-5 and TRBJ1-1; perhaps TRBD1 as D (6 bases). V dropped 2 bases and J dropped 3 bases, with 13 bases sitting between them. Germline lookup yields CDR1 MNHEY and CDR2 SVGAGI. The CDR3 is made up of 15 amino acids. CDR3: CASSYVGKGDTEAFF. The CDR3 bases are TGTGCCAGCAGTTACGTGGGGAAGGGGGACACTGAAGCTTTCTTT.

The rearrangement uses TRBV7-9 and TRBJ1-2; 10 nucleotides match TRBD1. Germline-derived CDR1 and CDR2 are SEHNR and FQNEAQ (reference sequence). V lost 5 bases to trimming and J lost 7 bases; unmatched junction nucleotides: 4. The CDR3 is 13 amino acids. The CDR3 DNA reads TGTGCCAGCAGCCGCCGGGACAGGGGTGGCTACACCTTC. Translated: CASSRRDRGGYTF.

J is TRBJ2-1 and V is TRBV7-3; TRBD2 agrees at 14 bases. Germline V CDR1 and CDR2: SGHTA, FQGTGA. This CDR3 comprises 16 residues. V dropped 5 bases and J dropped 10; count of bases not matched to a gene: 10. The CDR3 region is CASSALGLAGGKEQFF. The CDR3 DNA sequence: TGTGCCAGCAGCGCCCTAGGACTAGCGGGGGGAAAAGAGCAGTTCTTC.

This chain links TRBV3-1 (or the pseudogene TRBV3-2) with TRBJ2-5; D unresolved. Trimming shortened V by 0 bases and J by 5 bases, and 13 bases separated the two germline ends. The CDR3 length is 15 residues. CDR1 and CDR2 from the germline V gene are LGHDT and YNNKEL (reference sequence). The CDR3 protein is CASSQDWYRGETQYF. The CDR3 region has the DNA TGTGCCAGCAGCCAAGATTGGTACCGAGGTGAGACCCAGTACTTC.

This clone was detected ten times or more. The rearrangement uses TRBV2 and TRBJ1-2; D is unclear. Germline V gene lookup returns CDR1 SNHLY and CDR2 FYNNEI. The CDR3 runs to 13 residues. V was trimmed by 1 base and J by 3 bases, leaving 6 bases between them. CDR3 sequence: CASSEGDYYGYTF. The CDR3 DNA follows: TGTGCCAGCAGTGAAGGAGATTACTATGGCTACACCTTC.

The chain carries TRBV19 and TRBJ2-1; the match to TRBD1 covers 7 bases. The CDR3 totals 14 residues. The germline CDR1 and CDR2 sequences are LNHDA and SQIVND (reference sequence). J was trimmed by 4 bases and V by 7 bases; bases with no gene match: 7. The CDR3 sequence: CASNRQGVYNEQFF. The CDR3 DNA sequence: TGTGCCAGTAATAGGCAGGGGGTTTACAATGAGCAGTTCTTC. Drawing the rest from reference TRBV19 and TRBJ2-1, the complete variable domain is DGGITQSPKYLFRKEGQNVTLSCEQNLNHDAMYWYRQDPGQGLRLIYYSQIVNDFQKGDIAEGYSVSREKKESFPLTVTSAQKNPTAFYLCASNRQGVYNEQFFGPGTRLTVL.

The chain carries TRBV28 and TRBJ2-3; weak D call: TRBD1 (6 bases). This CDR3 region has 16 residues. Trimming removed 3 bases from V and 5 bases from J, with 18 bases in between. Germline lookup yields CDR1 MDHEN and CDR2 SYDVKM. Here the CDR3 DNA reads TGTGCCAGCAGTTTCCTGACAGGTCAAAACGGAGATACGCAGTATTTT. This sequence encodes CASSFLTGQNGDTQYF.

The chain uses TRBV27 and TRBJ2-3; D is undetermined. The ends were cut back, 3 bases at V and 6 bases at J, with 19 bases in the middle. The CDR3 has 16 amino acids. Germline CDR1 reads MNHEY; CDR2 reads SMNVEV (reference sequence). CDR3 region: CASSFLLDRGRDTQYF. The CDR3 DNA reads as TGTGCCAGCAGTTTCTTACTGGATCGTGGACGGGATACGCAGTATTTT.

V is TRBV18 and J is TRBJ1-1; possible D gene TRBD1, 5 bases. There are 16 residues in the CDR3. The germline V and J ends were trimmed by 4 bases and 6 bases, with 21 bases remaining between them. In germline, CDR1 is KGHSH, CDR2 LQKENI. CDR3 coding DNA: TGTGCCAGCTCACGAATGGGGCCCTCAGACCTCGCTGAAGCTTTCTTT. This sequence encodes CASSRMGPSDLAEAFF.

The chain is built from TRBV3-1 (or the pseudogene TRBV3-2) and TRBJ2-7; TRBD1 matches at 7 bases. This CDR3 has 16 amino acids. The J segment lost 1 base and the V segment lost 4 bases, leaving 10 bases of the junction unmatched. Looked up from germline, CDR1 is LGHDT and CDR2 is YNNKEL (reference sequence). CDR3 nucleotides: TGTGCCAGCAGCCTAGGGGTAGGGACAGATTCCTACGAGCAGTACTTC. Translation gives CASSLGVGTDSYEQYF.

V is TRBV6-6 and J is TRBJ1-4; the match to TRBD1 covers 9 bases. Germline lookup yields CDR1 MNHNY and CDR2 SVGAGI (reference sequence). The CDR3 is 14 residues long. The J segment lost 8 bases and the V segment lost 2 bases, leaving 3 bases of the junction unmatched. CDR3 protein: CASSYRQGEEKLFF. CDR3 bases: TGTGCCAGCAGTTACCGACAGGGGGAGGAAAAACTGTTTTTT.